This TCR beta chain comes out of a study of T-cell reconstitution after alpha-beta-depleted transplantation in children. Study-level findings and limits: Several hundred expanded graft clones reportedly supplied alpha-beta T cells about two months after transplant.

TCRbeta library construction was performed incorporating unique molecular identifiers. MiXCR, run by TCRdb on the PCR reads, gives a single entry per CDR3 protein. The sample includes about 600,000 distinct CDR3 sequences, roughly 23% seen only once; the top ten take roughly 15%. The CDR3 totals 13 residues. V lost 8 bases and J lost 0, with 10 bases in between. Per germline, CDR1 SGHAT and CDR2 FQNNGV. This clonotype was picked up many times. Its cognate antigen is unknown. The source is a boy in the first two years of life who had a stem cell transplant for acute myeloid leukemia, so the T cells may come from the graft donor. The source was PBMCs, mostly from graft donor cells, collected 360 days after TCRalphabeta/CD19-depleted stem cell transplant. The chain uses TRBV11-2 and TRBJ1-1, with no clear D. The CDR3 DNA is TGTGCCAGCTCGGCCGGAATGAACACTGAAGCTTTCTTT. Its translation: CASSAGMNTEAFF. Full variable domain (missing parts from reference TRBV11-2 and TRBJ1-1): EAGVAQSPRYKIIEKRQSVAFWCNPISGHATLYWYQQILGQGPKLLIQFQNNGVVDDSQLPKDRFSAERLKGVDSTLKIQPAKLEDSAVYLCASSAGMNTEAFFGQGTRLTVV.